Shown below are 20 T cell receptor beta chains from a single sample sequenced in a study of cytomegalovirus exposure and HLA in healthy donors. Primers for the PCR totalled 60 Vbeta and 13 Jbeta. The data were produced by immunoSEQ multiplex PCR, yet TCRdb's version contains in-frame clones alone and is incomplete. The data show 95,000 to 150,000 clones, with around three quarters seen just once and 2.5% to 3.5% held by the top ten. Sequencing input: PBMCs. These receptors were collected from a woman between 50 and 59 years old in good health and CMV-seronegative.

This chain's CDR3 is CASMDITYEQYF. Written as DNA, the CDR3 is TGTGCCAGCATGGACATTACCTACGAGCAGTACTTC. The V and J genes are TRBV7-9 and TRBJ2-7; D possibly corresponds to TRBD1 (5 bases). The CDR3 totals 12 residues. Germline lookup yields CDR1 SEHNR and CDR2 FQNEAQ (reference sequence). V was cut by 7 bases and J by 2 bases, with 9 bases left in between.

This clone was seen a handful of times. The CDR3 DNA reads as TGTGCCAGCAGCCTAAAGAATCGTAATGAGCAGTTCTTC. Its protein product is CASSLKNRNEQFF. The V and J genes are TRBV5-4 and TRBJ2-1, with unresolved D. V was trimmed by 4 bases and J by 7 bases, leaving 12 bases between them. CDR1 is SGHNT and CDR2 is YYREEE in the germline V gene (reference sequence). The CDR3 runs to 13 residues.

This clone was counted once. This sequence joins TRBV28 and TRBJ2-6, with D unresolved. Looked up from germline, CDR1 is MDHEN and CDR2 is SYDVKM. The V end lost 3 bases, the J end lost 0 bases, and 15 bases lay between the germline ends. CDR3 length equals 18 residues. The CDR3 bases are TGTGCCAGCAGTTTGGGTCTGGGCGAGTACTCTGGGGCCAACGTCCTGACTTTC. Its translation is CASSLGLGEYSGANVLTF.

The rearrangement links TRBV5-1 to TRBJ2-3; 7 bases agree with TRBD1. V shed 0 bases and J 1 base; nucleotides not matched to a gene: 2. The CDR3 spans 15 residues. The germline V gene has CDR1 SGHRS and CDR2 YFSETQ. The CDR3 DNA follows: TGCGCCAGCAGCTTGGGTACAGGGGGCACAGATACGCAGTATTTT. Amino acid sequence: CASSLGTGGTDTQYF.

The rearrangement joins TRBV5-1 to TRBJ2-1; the D gene is possibly TRBD2 (6 bases). Trimming took 4 bases from V and 6 from J, leaving 14 bases between them. The germline gives CDR1 SGHRS, CDR2 YFSETQ. This CDR3 has 14 amino acids. The DNA of the CDR3 is TGCGCCAGCAGCCTGACGGAGGAGGGCAATGAGCAGTTCTTC. This gives the protein CASSLTEEGNEQFF.

This rearrangement joins TRBV29-1 to TRBJ1-1; D gene ambiguous. The germline CDR1 and CDR2 sequences are SQVTM and ANQGSEA. The CDR3 loop spans 12 amino acids. Trimming pared 4 bases from V and 1 base from J, leaving 7 bases between. CDR3: CSVGLPNTEAFF. CDR3 DNA sequence: TGCAGCGTTGGACTGCCGAACACTGAAGCTTTCTTT.

On this clone: At one end the junction does not follow the germline gene, possibly because of a read error. The CDR3 DNA is TGTTCCAGCAGCTTAGGGGGGGTCAACGACTACGAGCAGTACTTC. Translated: CSSSLGGVNDYEQYF. The rearrangement joins TRBV7-9 to TRBJ2-7; D is possibly TRBD2 (7 bases). The V gene's germline CDR1 is SEHNR and CDR2 FQNEAQ (reference sequence). CDR3 size: 15 residues. Based on the CDR3 plus reference TRBV7-9 and TRBJ2-7, the full variable domain is DTGVSQNPRHKITKRGQNVTFRCDPISEHNRLYWYRQTLGQGPEFLTYFQNEAQLEKSRLLSDRFSAERPKGSFSTLEIQRTEQGDSAMYLCSSSLGGVNDYEQYFGPGTRLTVT.

The chain uses TRBV5-1 and TRBJ1-4; 10 bases map to TRBD1. This CDR3 has 17 amino acids. CDR1 SGHRS and CDR2 YFSETQ come from the germline V gene. Trimming took 0 bases from V and 6 from J; bases not matched to a gene: 8. This CDR3 is CASSLASTGGADEKLFF. CDR3 DNA sequence: TGCGCCAGCAGCTTGGCCTCGACAGGGGGCGCCGATGAAAAACTGTTTTTT.

The rearrangement links TRBV7-9 to TRBJ2-7; 7 nucleotides align to TRBD1. The CDR3 is made up of 12 amino acids. Germline trimming cut 5 bases from V and 5 bases from J; bases unmatched to any gene: 3. The germline gives CDR1 SEHNR, CDR2 FQNEAQ (reference sequence). The CDR3 nucleotides are TGTGCCAGCAGCGAAGGACAGGACGAGCAGTACTTC. Its protein is CASSEGQDEQYF.

This sequence joins TRBV23-1 and TRBJ1-1; possible D gene TRBD1, 5 bases. TRBV23-1 is classed as an ORF, of uncertain function. The CDR3 runs 17 residues. V was cut by 0 bases and J by 1 base, with 15 bases left in between. As DNA, the CDR3 is TGCGCCAGCAGTCAATCGGGCCCGGCAGGGCGGAACACTGAAGCTTTCTTT. Its translation is CASSQSGPAGRNTEAFF.

The chain links TRBV11-2 to TRBJ2-1, with 10 bases matching TRBD2. The CDR3 is made up of 14 amino acids. J gave up 4 bases and V 7 bases, and 4 bases lay outside the gene matches. Germline-derived CDR1 and CDR2 are SGHAT and FQNNGV. CDR3: CASTLAGAYNEQFF. Written as DNA, the CDR3 is TGTGCCAGCACCCTAGCGGGAGCGTACAATGAGCAGTTCTTC.

This clone showed up just once. The CDR3 bases are TGTGCCAGCAGTTACGCGGAGGCCGGGGGGAACACTGAAGCTTTCTTT. Its translation is CASSYAEAGGNTEAFF. The rearrangement joins TRBV6-5 to TRBJ1-1, with D perhaps TRBD1 (5 bases). The CDR3 covers 16 residues. V was shortened by 2 bases and J by 1 base, with 14 bases between the two germline ends. Germline V CDR1 and CDR2: MNHEY, SVGAGI.

The chain couples TRBV7-9 to TRBJ2-3, with no clear D. The CDR3 runs 11 residues. Germline CDR1 SEHNR, CDR2 FQNEAQ (reference sequence). V was cut by 4 bases and J by 3 bases, with 2 bases left in between. The CDR3 sequence: CASSSTDTQYF. The CDR3, as DNA: TGTGCCAGCAGCTCTACAGATACGCAGTATTTT. Full variable domain (rest looked up from reference TRBV7-9 and TRBJ2-3): DTGVSQNPRHKITKRGQNVTFRCDPISEHNRLYWYRQTLGQGPEFLTYFQNEAQLEKSRLLSDRFSAERPKGSFSTLEIQRTEQGDSAMYLCASSSTDTQYFGPGTRLTVL.

V is TRBV28 and J is TRBJ1-1; D is uncertain. CDR3 length: 15 residues. V was pared by 7 bases and J by 1 base, with 16 bases between. Germline CDR1 is MDHEN and CDR2 is SYDVKM. CDR3 DNA: TGTGCCAGCACCCCCCGGGGAGGATCGAACACTGAAGCTTTCTTT. Its protein is CASTPRGGSNTEAFF. The full variable domain, with the rest looked up from reference TRBV28 and TRBJ1-1, is DVKVTQSSRYLVKRTGEKVFLECVQDMDHENMFWYRQDPGLGLRLIYFSYDVKMKEKGDIPEGYSVSREKKERFSLILESASTNQTSMYLCASTPRGGSNTEAFFGQGTRLTVV.

This clone showed up just once. The chain links TRBV28 to TRBJ2-7; possibly TRBD2 for D (5 bases). The germline V gene encodes CDR1 MDHEN and CDR2 SYDVKM. Trimming stripped 5 bases from V and 4 bases from J, with 18 bases between. The CDR3 is made up of 15 amino acids. The CDR3 nucleotides are TGTGCCAGCAGTAGCCCGGGAATGATGTTTTACGAGCAGTACTTC. Encoded protein: CASSSPGMMFYEQYF. The full variable domain, its missing parts supplied by reference TRBV28 and TRBJ2-7, is DVKVTQSSRYLVKRTGEKVFLECVQDMDHENMFWYRQDPGLGLRLIYFSYDVKMKEKGDIPEGYSVSREKKERFSLILESASTNQTSMYLCASSSPGMMFYEQYFGPGTRLTVT.

The V call is TRBV5-5, the J call TRBJ1-1; 8 bases align to TRBD1. V dropped 4 bases and J dropped 4; count of bases not matched to a gene: 9. The CDR3 loop spans 15 amino acids. Per the germline V gene, CDR1 is SGHKS and CDR2 is YYEKEE (reference sequence). Written as DNA, the CDR3 is TGTGCCAGCAGCGGTCAGACAGGGGATCGCACTGAAGCTTTCTTT. Translated: CASSGQTGDRTEAFF.

This chain links TRBV18 with TRBJ1-2; D is possibly TRBD1 (5 bases). V gave up 0 bases and J gave up 7 bases, with 15 bases separating them. The CDR3 has 15 residues. Germline values: CDR1 KGHSH, CDR2 LQKENI. CDR3 nucleotides: TGTGCCAGCTCACCACCGGGGCGACTGGGGATTGGCTACACCTTC. Its translation is CASSPPGRLGIGYTF.

The V and J genes are TRBV6-5 and TRBJ2-2, with a tentative D call TRBD2 (6 bases). The ends were cut back, 4 bases at V and 8 bases at J, with 14 bases in the middle. Germline loops: CDR1 MNHEY, CDR2 SVGAGI. The CDR3 runs to 14 residues. CDR3 bases: TGTGCCAGCAGTTCCCTAGCGTCGGGGGGGGAGCTGTTTTTT. Translation gives CASSSLASGGELFF.

The rearrangement joins TRBV5-3 to TRBJ2-1; D may be TRBD2 (5 bases). TRBV5-3 counts as an open reading frame of uncertain function. The CDR3 loop spans 16 amino acids. Trimming took 3 bases from V and 5 from J, leaving 18 bases between them. CDR3 residues: CARSSPWWEINNEQFF. The CDR3 bases are TGTGCCAGAAGCTCCCCCTGGTGGGAGATAAACAATGAGCAGTTCTTC.

The rearrangement uses TRBV15 and TRBJ2-2; D is ambiguous. The CDR3 contains 14 residues. V gave up 8 bases and J gave up 2 bases, with 12 bases separating them. CDR1 is LNHNV, CDR2 YYDKDF, per germline (reference sequence). CDR3: CATEAYYNTGELFF. The CDR3 coding sequence is TGTGCCACCGAGGCTTACTACAACACCGGGGAGCTGTTTTTT.